The sequence of this T cell receptor beta chain was determined in a study of blood T cells in healthy people across ages. Next came a second PCR, run for about 6 to 12 cycles, which used a sample-barcoded 5' primer along with a J-beta primer mix. TCRdb redid the calling of the 5' RACE reads with MiXCR, one entry per CDR3 protein. Altogether 700,000 to 950,000 distinct CDR3 sequences are present, roughly 64% being singletons, with the ten largest covering about 20%. Comments on this clonotype: Its specificity is not known.

From germline, CDR1 is DFQATT and CDR2 SNEGSKA (reference sequence). V was clipped by 6 bases and J by 1 base, with 11 bases between them. This CDR3 region has 13 residues. Study results and caveats: Long-lived donors carried more naive CD4+ cells and greater diversity than aged donors.

The chain has TRBV20-1 and TRBJ2-3, with D uncertain. The clonotype was recovered from a man in his thirties or forties in good health. The sample consisted of blood. The CDR3, as DNA: TGCAGTGCCGTCCCCGGAGGCACAGATACGCAGTATTTT. Amino acids: CSAVPGGTDTQYF.